This T cell receptor beta chain was obtained from a study of cytomegalovirus exposure and HLA in healthy donors. Looking at the study overall: Ancestry clustering placed more than 80% of about 400 genotyped donors in the Caucasian-associated cluster. Study conclusions and caveats: Being indistinguishable, some V segments were excluded, TRBV6-2 and TRBV6-3 among them. Whilst most TCR sequences proved rare, a subset of public TCRs occurred across many donors. Cytomegalovirus-associated TCR beta chains were listed, numbering under 200.

This PCR relied on a set of 60 Vbeta primers and 13 Jbeta primers. Using immunoSEQ multiplex PCR, the repertoire was profiled, and TCRdb retains in-frame clones only, with some absent. The sample includes 150,000 or so clones, roughly 73% seen only once; the top ten take around 1.5%. The CDR3 is made up of 14 amino acids. Germline V lookup: CDR1 SGHRS, CDR2 YFSETQ. Between the trimmed V and J ends, which lost 3 bases and 5 bases, there was a span of 14 bases. Turning to this clone: The antigen remains undetermined.

The clonotype comes from a woman under 40 in good health and CMV-seronegative. The specimen was PBMCs. The rearrangement joins TRBV5-1 to TRBJ1-1, with D perhaps matching TRBD1 (6 bases). CDR3 region: CASSSTGYDTEAFF. CDR3 DNA: TGCGCCAGCAGCTCAACAGGGTACGATACTGAAGCTTTCTTT.